Below are 17 T cell receptor beta chains sequenced from a single sample in a study of blood T cell repertoires in COVID-19. Clones were read by immunoSEQ multiplex PCR, and TCRdb kept only the in-frame ones, dropping some. This table has about 130,000 clones, approximately 80% appearing once. Input material: peripheral blood. These receptors originate from a man between 65 and 85 years old with acute or convalescent COVID-19.

This chain joins TRBV7-2 and TRBJ2-2, with 11 bases matching TRBD2. Germline-derived CDR1 and CDR2 are SGHTA and FQGNSA. The V and J ends lost 3 bases and 4 bases, in that order; junction bases with no gene match: 4. This CDR3 comprises 16 residues. CDR3 residues: CASSFIAGGATGELFF. In DNA, the CDR3 is TGTGCCAGCAGCTTTATAGCGGGGGGGGCCACCGGGGAGCTGTTTTTT. Combining the CDR3 with reference TRBV7-2 and TRBJ2-2 gives the whole variable domain GAGVSQSPSNKVTEKGKDVELRCDPISGHTALYWYRQSLGQGLEFLIYFQGNSAPDKSGLPSDRFSAERTGGSVSTLTIQRTQQEDSAVYLCASSFIAGGATGELFFGEGSRLTVL.

The V gene is TRBV10-3, the J gene TRBJ2-2; TRBD1 matches at 7 bases. Looked up from germline, CDR1 is ENHRY and CDR2 is SYGVKD. V was pared by 0 bases and J by 7 bases, with 5 bases of the junction left unmatched. The CDR3 spans 15 residues. CDR3 amino acids: CAISESATGNGELFF. CDR3 nucleotides: TGTGCCATCAGTGAGTCAGCGACAGGGAACGGGGAGCTGTTTTTT.

The chain joins TRBV28 to TRBJ2-2; TRBD2 might be the D (6 bases). CDR1 and CDR2 from the germline V gene are MDHEN and SYDVKM. V lost 7 bases and J 5 bases, leaving 14 bases between the germline ends. CDR3 length: 14 amino acids. CDR3 sequence: CASTEGAGTGELFF. The CDR3 nucleotides are TGTGCCAGCACCGAAGGGGCGGGGACCGGGGAGCTGTTTTTT.

Of note for this clone: The junction departs from the called germline gene at one end, perhaps through a read error. The J gene is TRBJ1-2, the V gene TRBV19, with no clear D. From germline, CDR1 is LNHDA and CDR2 SQIVND (reference sequence). This CDR3 contains 11 residues. CDR3 bases: TGTGCCAGTAGTATATCGACCGGGTTAGCCTTC. Translated, it gives CASSISTGLAF.

The chain uses TRBV21-1 and TRBJ2-5; the table's D call, TRBD2, was not checked against the DNA. TRBV21-1 is tagged as a pseudogene. The CDR3 is made up of 19 amino acids. CDR3 loop: CASSRVKGLAGWEQETQYF. The CDR3, as DNA: TGTGCCAGCAGCAGGGTAAAGGGACTAGCGGGGTGGGAGCAAGAGACCCAGTACTTC.

Only one count was recorded for this clone. The chain is built from TRBV28 and TRBJ1-5; D is undetermined. Per germline, CDR1 MDHEN and CDR2 SYDVKM. The CDR3 runs to 14 residues. V was pared by 5 bases and J by 6 bases, with 14 bases between. CDR3 amino acids: CASSGRSSRQPQHF. The CDR3 bases are TGTGCCAGCAGTGGTAGATCATCACGTCAGCCCCAGCATTTT. The variable domain in full, with the rest retrieved from reference TRBV28 and TRBJ1-5, is DVKVTQSSRYLVKRTGEKVFLECVQDMDHENMFWYRQDPGLGLRLIYFSYDVKMKEKGDIPEGYSVSREKKERFSLILESASTNQTSMYLCASSGRSSRQPQHFGDGTRLSIL.

The rearrangement joins TRBV9 to TRBJ2-7; 10 positions agree with TRBD1. Unmatched junction bases numbered 8, after V lost 4 bases and J lost 7 bases. The germline V gene encodes CDR1 SGDLS and CDR2 YYNGEE. The CDR3 is 14 amino acids. In nucleotides, the CDR3 is TGTGCCAGCAGCCCGGGACAGGGGACTCGGGAGCAGTACTTC. This gives the protein CASSPGQGTREQYF. The complete variable domain, with remaining parts taken from reference TRBV9 and TRBJ2-7, reads DSGVTQTPKHLITATGQRVTLRCSPRSGDLSVYWYQQSLDQGLQFLIQYYNGEERAKGNILERFSAQQFPDLHSELNLSSLELGDSALYFCASSPGQGTREQYFGPGTRLTVT.

This clone was found a few times. V and J are TRBV7-2 and TRBJ1-1; D perhaps matches TRBD1 (5 bases). CDR1 and CDR2 (germline): SGHTA, FQGNSA. The CDR3 extends over 13 amino acids. The V end was cut by 8 bases, the J end by 0 bases, with 10 bases between. As DNA, the CDR3 is TGTGCCAGCGGGAAGGGGCTGAACACTGAAGCTTTCTTT. Its translation is CASGKGLNTEAFF.

The V gene is TRBV29-1, the J gene TRBJ2-3; no firm D call. The CDR3 consists of 11 residues. Trimming pared 1 base from V and 6 bases from J, leaving 5 bases between. Germline CDR1 is SQVTM and CDR2 is ANQGSEA. The CDR3 nucleotides read TGCAGCGTTGAAGGGCCCGATACGCAGTATTTT. Its protein is CSVEGPDTQYF.

This clone has just one count. The genes are TRBV28 and TRBJ1-2, with TRBD1 matching 11 bases. There are 17 residues in the CDR3. Germline CDR1 MDHEN, CDR2 SYDVKM. Germline trimming cut 4 bases from V and 5 bases from J; bases unmatched to any gene: 12. The CDR3 sequence is CASSSPGQGGTGYGYTF. Written as DNA, the CDR3 is TGTGCCAGCAGTTCTCCGGGACAGGGGGGAACGGGGTATGGCTACACCTTC.

This chain links TRBV5-1 with TRBJ1-4; 7 bases agree with TRBD1. Germline V gene sequence: CDR1 SGHRS, CDR2 YFSETQ. This CDR3 contains 14 residues. V dropped 4 bases and J dropped 7; count of bases not matched to a gene: 7. CDR3 in DNA: TGCGCCAGCAGCCCCGGGACAGTTGGTGAAAAACTGTTTTTT. It encodes CASSPGTVGEKLFF.

This chain uses TRBV24-1 with TRBJ2-5; a weak D match, TRBD2 (5 bases). The CDR3 has 12 amino acids. V gave up 5 bases and J gave up 3 bases, with 6 bases separating them. Per germline, CDR1 KGHDR and CDR2 SFDVKD. CDR3 protein: CATSGGKETQYF. For the CDR3, the DNA is TGTGCCACCAGTGGAGGGAAAGAGACCCAGTACTTC.

The chain couples TRBV5-1 to TRBJ2-7, with TRBD1 matching 8 bases. The ends lost 3 bases at V and 7 bases at J; junction bases unmatched: 3. This CDR3 is built from 12 residues. The germline CDR1 and CDR2 sequences are SGHRS and YFSETQ. The DNA of the CDR3 is TGCGCCAGCAGCTCGACAGGGGTTGAGCAGTACTTC. Translated: CASSSTGVEQYF.

V usage is TRBV29-1 and J usage is TRBJ2-2; 7 bases are shared with TRBD1. The CDR3 length is 16 residues. Trimming took 4 bases from V and 5 from J; bases not matched to a gene: 13. From germline, CDR1 is SQVTM and CDR2 ANQGSEA. CDR3 sequence reads: CSVAGSKGARTGELFF. The DNA for the CDR3 is TGCAGCGTTGCGGGGTCGAAGGGGGCGCGTACCGGGGAGCTGTTTTTT.

The chain couples TRBV7-3 to TRBJ2-2, with 8 bases aligning to TRBD1. This CDR3 contains 15 residues. Germline-derived CDR1 and CDR2 are SGHTA and FQGTGA. Unmatched junction bases numbered 4, after V lost 1 base and J lost 6 bases. For the CDR3, the DNA is TGTGCCAGCAGCTTAAGAGGACAGGGCCCCGGGGAGCTGTTTTTT. It yields the protein CASSLRGQGPGELFF.

The rearrangement links TRBV3-1 (or the pseudogene TRBV3-2) to TRBJ2-1; tentatively, D is TRBD2 (6 bases). The V gene's germline CDR1 is LGHDT and CDR2 YNNKEL (reference sequence). The V and J ends lost 4 bases and 12 bases respectively, with 13 bases between them. The CDR3 has 12 residues. CDR3 loop: CASSRRLDRQFF. CDR3 sequence (DNA): TGTGCCAGCAGCCGACGACTAGACAGGCAGTTCTTC.

The V and J genes are TRBV23-1 and TRBJ1-5, with D tentatively TRBD1 (5 bases). TRBV23-1 is placed among ORFs of uncertain function. The CDR3 is 17 amino acids. V shed 8 bases and J shed 1 base, with 21 bases lying between them. The CDR3 bases are TGCGCCAGCGGGCCCAGACGGGGGAGGAAGAGCAATCAGCCCCAGCATTTT. Protein sequence: CASGPRRGRKSNQPQHF.